These 14 T cell receptor beta chains came from one sample sequenced in a study of OX40 agonist ivuxolimab in advanced cancers. Assay: immunoSEQ multiplex PCR; the TCRdb copy retains only in-frame clones and omits some. Of under 60,000 clones listed, about 82% are singletons. This specimen was CD4+ or CD8+ T cells sorted from blood, taken in a trial of the OX40 agonist ivuxolimab. The origin of the receptors is an adult with an advanced solid tumor such as melanoma, head and neck, liver or kidney cancer.

This clone was seen only a few times. This chain connects TRBV2 to TRBJ1-2; tentatively, D is TRBD1 (5 bases). The germline V gene has CDR1 SNHLY and CDR2 FYNNEI. The CDR3 spans 12 residues. V lost 1 base to trimming and J lost 7 bases, with 7 bases between them. The DNA of the CDR3 is TGTGCCAGCAGTGAAGGGGGACGTGGCTACACCTTC. Protein product: CASSEGGRGYTF. Full variable domain (rest looked up from reference TRBV2 and TRBJ1-2): EPEVTQTPSHQVTQMGQEVILRCVPISNHLYFYWYRQILGQKVEFLVSFYNNEISEKSEIFDDQFSVERPDGSNFTLKIRSTKLEDSAMYFCASSEGGRGYTFGSGTRLTVV.

This clone was seen only once. The chain is built from TRBV9 and TRBJ2-1, with 8 positions matching TRBD1. The J segment lost 7 bases and the V segment lost 4 bases, leaving 10 bases of the junction unmatched. Germline CDR1 and CDR2: SGDLS and YYNGEE. The CDR3 runs to 15 residues. The CDR3 sequence: CASSPRQGRKNEQFF. The CDR3 nucleotides are TGTGCCAGCAGCCCACGACAGGGGCGAAAGAATGAGCAGTTCTTC.

The V gene is TRBV7-3, the J gene TRBJ2-5; no reliable D call. The CDR3 contains 12 residues. V was cut by 8 bases and J by 5 bases, with 12 bases left in between. CDR1 SGHTA and CDR2 FQGTGA come from the germline V gene. The CDR3 DNA follows: TGTGCCAGCGGCCCGGGCTCTGAGACCCAGTACTTC. This codes for CASGPGSETQYF.

The chain has TRBV7-9 and TRBJ2-5; 7 positions agree with TRBD2. Germline assignment: CDR1 SEHNR and CDR2 FQNEAQ (reference sequence). CDR3 length: 15 amino acids. J was trimmed by 4 bases and V by 1 base; bases with no gene match: 6. CDR3 coding DNA: TGTGCCAGCAGCTTAGTAGCGGGCCCTCTAGAGACCCAGTACTTC. Translating it yields CASSLVAGPLETQYF.

The genes are TRBV6-5 and TRBJ2-2, with D unresolved. CDR3 size: 14 residues. The V gene's germline CDR1 is MNHEY and CDR2 SVGAGI. V lost 6 bases to trimming and J lost 5 bases, with 13 bases between them. CDR3 residues: CASRTPTFTGELFF. The CDR3 coding sequence is TGTGCCAGCAGAACCCCCACGTTTACCGGGGAGCTGTTTTTT.

This rearrangement joins TRBV6-4 to TRBJ1-4; perhaps TRBD1 as D (6 bases). This CDR3 comprises 14 residues. Trimming removed 7 bases at V and 8 bases at J, with 17 bases between. Per the germline V gene, CDR1 is MRHNA and CDR2 is SNTAGT. CDR3 DNA: TGTGCCAGCACTTCACAGGGATGGTCCGAAAAACTGTTTTTT. Protein sequence: CASTSQGWSEKLFF.

This rearrangement joins TRBV6-4 to TRBJ1-5, with 7 bases fitting TRBD1. The CDR3 is 14 residues long. Germline values: CDR1 MRHNA, CDR2 SNTAGT. The junction had 12 bases not matched to a gene; V was cut back by 6 bases and J by 10 bases. CDR3 in DNA: TGTGCCAGCAGCAGGACAGGATTTAGCGAACCCCAGCATTTT. Protein product: CASSRTGFSEPQHF.

The gene calls are TRBV11-3 and TRBJ2-1, with 9 bases lining up with TRBD1. The CDR3 spans 15 residues. V gave up 3 bases and J gave up 6 bases; unmatched junction bases: 6. Germline lookup yields CDR1 SGHNT and CDR2 YENEEA. The CDR3 bases are TGTGCCAGCAGCTTTTCCGGGACAGGGAGCAATGAGCAGTTCTTC. Translation: CASSFSGTGSNEQFF.

The rearrangement uses TRBV6-9 and TRBJ2-1; 8 nucleotides line up with TRBD2. V shed 6 bases, J shed 3 bases, and the junction held 7 bases outside the gene matches. The CDR3 has 15 amino acids. Per the germline V gene, CDR1 is MNHGY and CDR2 is SVAAGI. For the CDR3, the DNA is TGTGCCAGCAGGTCCGGGACTAGGGACTACAATGAGCAGTTCTTC. Translating it yields CASRSGTRDYNEQFF.

In its sample, this clone was seen once. The chain uses TRBV9 and TRBJ2-2; D unclear. Germline-derived CDR1 and CDR2 are SGDLS and YYNGEE. V dropped 8 bases and J dropped 1 base, with 21 bases sitting between them. The CDR3 is 17 residues long. The CDR3 DNA follows: TGTGCCAGTCAGGTTTCTTACAACACCATGAACACCGGGGAGCTGTTTTTT. Its translation: CASQVSYNTMNTGELFF. Full variable domain (missing parts from reference TRBV9 and TRBJ2-2): DSGVTQTPKHLITATGQRVTLRCSPRSGDLSVYWYQQSLDQGLQFLIQYYNGEERAKGNILERFSAQQFPDLHSELNLSSLELGDSALYFCASQVSYNTMNTGELFFGEGSRLTVL.

The J gene is TRBJ1-2, the V gene TRBV28, with a possible D match to TRBD1 (5 bases). There are 16 residues in the CDR3. Germline V gene data show CDR1 as MDHEN and CDR2 as SYDVKM. The V and J ends lost 6 bases and 0 bases respectively, with 17 bases between them. CDR3 nucleotide sequence: TGTGCCAGCAGAGCCGGCGGGGGACTGACTAACTATGGCTACACCTTC. Translating it yields CASRAGGGLTNYGYTF.

The V and J genes are TRBV6-6 and TRBJ1-2; TRBD1 might be the D (6 bases). V was trimmed by 5 bases and J by 8 bases, leaving 15 bases between them. The CDR3 has 13 amino acids. Germline loops: CDR1 MNHNY, CDR2 SVGAGI (reference sequence). CDR3 in DNA: TGTGCCAGCAGTGACACAGGGAGGGGCGGCTACACCTTC. Translation gives CASSDTGRGGYTF.

The J gene is TRBJ1-2, the V gene TRBV2; D is perhaps TRBD1 (5 bases). The CDR3 has 14 amino acids. Germline V gives CDR1 SNHLY, CDR2 FYNNEI. The V and J ends lost 7 bases and 5 bases respectively, with 17 bases between them. CDR3 coding DNA: TGTGCCAGCATCCAAGGGGTAAGGGGATATGGCTACACCTTC. It yields the protein CASIQGVRGYGYTF.

The CDR3 loop reads CASSLARTRPEKVYEQYF. CDR3 in DNA: TGTGCCAGCAGCTTAGCGCGAACCCGCCCCGAAAAAGTCTACGAGCAGTACTTC. The chain employs TRBV7-2 and TRBJ2-7; D remains unclear. The CDR3 totals 18 residues. Germline assignment: CDR1 SGHTA and CDR2 FQGNSA. V lost 0 bases, J lost 3 bases, and 21 bases lay in between.